The rows below give T cell receptor beta chains drawn from one sample of a study of T cell repertoires in cytomegalovirus infection. MiXCR was run by TCRdb on the reads, yielding one entry per CDR3 protein. Here the sample spans 110,000 or so distinct CDR3 sequences, 25% to 35% being singletons. Their target antigens are unknown. The specimen comprised CD8+ T cells from cultured PBMCs, sampled from culture after CMV antigen stimulation. Receptor source: a human donor in good health (CMV status not recorded). Some clones in this sample may be carry-over from other donors' samples. CDR3s include the opening cysteine and the closing phenylalanine or tryptophan. A D gene is named only where the DNA matches it firmly. The size of a clone is reported for some rows only, either as once, few or many, or as a class for expanded clones.

few,TRBJ2-2,TRBV7-6,.,CASSLADAGNTGELFF,TGTGCCAGCAGCTTAGCGGACGCAGGGAACACCGGGGAGCTGTTTTTT
.,TRBJ2-7,TRBV12-3/TRBV12-4,.,CASRPEMGAGRYEQYF,TGTGCCAGCAGACCAGAGATGGGGGCGGGGAGGTACGAGCAGTACTTC
.,TRBJ1-1,TRBV6-6,.,CASRPMNTEAFF,TGTGCCAGCAGGCCGATGAACACTGAAGCTTTCTTT
.,TRBJ1-6,TRBV27,.,CASYASGVEPHSPLHF,TGTGCCAGCTACGCATCGGGGGTCGAGCCACACTCACCCCTCCACTTT
many,TRBJ2-1,TRBV7-2,.,CASSISGEQFF,TGTGCCAGCAGCATTAGTGGTGAGCAGTTCTTC
.,TRBJ2-3,TRBV12-5,TRBD2,CASGLPTLAEISTDTQYF,TGTGCTAGTGGTTTGCCGACCCTAGCGGAGATTAGCACAGATACGCAGTATTTT
.,TRBJ1-2,TRBV12-5,TRBD1,CASGTSPGQGLFYGYTF,TGTGCTAGTGGTACTTCGCCGGGACAGGGTCTTTTTTATGGCTACACCTTC
.,TRBJ2-5,TRBV6-5,.,CASSYSVFGIQETQYF,TGTGCCAGCAGTTACTCCGTCTTTGGGATCCAAGAGACCCAGTACTTC
.,TRBJ2-7,TRBV5-1,.,CASSLEDPGIPDEQYF,TGCGCCAGCAGCTTGGAGGACCCCGGGATCCCAGACGAGCAGTACTTC
many,TRBJ2-1,TRBV7-8,.,CASSLTPGGSYNEQFF,TGTGCCAGCAGCTTAACCCCGGGCGGCTCCTACAATGAGCAGTTCTTC
many,TRBJ1-5,TRBV27,.,CASSDFYSNQPQHF,TGTGCCAGCAGTGACTTCTATAGCAATCAGCCCCAGCATTTT
many,TRBJ1-1,TRBV11-3,.,CASSLAANTEAFF,TGTGCCAGCAGCTTAGCCGCCAACACTGAAGCTTTCTTT
few,TRBJ1-5,TRBV7-6,.,CASSSIPSAQPQHF,TGTGCCAGCAGCTCTATCCCCTCTGCTCAGCCCCAGCATTTT
few,TRBJ1-1,TRBV6-5,.,CASSSGPYTEAFF,TGTGCCAGCAGCTCGGGACCGTACACTGAAGCTTTCTTT
.,TRBJ2-7,TRBV28,.,CASSHPTGSYEQYF,TGTGCCAGCAGCCACCCCACGGGTTCCTACGAGCAGTACTTC
.,TRBJ2-7,TRBV5-1,.,CASSSDTLEQYF,TGCGCCAGCAGCTCGGACACGCTAGAGCAGTACTTC
.,TRBJ2-7,TRBV7-8,TRBD1,CASRRSGQNYEQYF,TGTGCCAGCAGACGCTCGGGACAGAACTACGAGCAGTACTTC
.,TRBJ1-1,TRBV14,.,CASSQDFGGWTEAFF,TGTGCCAGCAGCCAAGATTTCGGGGGTTGGACTGAAGCTTTCTTT
.,TRBJ2-3,TRBV9,.,CASSVSVTDTQYF,TGTGCCAGCAGCGTCTCGGTCACAGATACGCAGTATTTT
few,TRBJ2-5,TRBV13,TRBD1,CASSLGPGGWDRAYQETQYF,TGTGCCAGCAGCTTAGGCCCAGGGGGATGGGACAGAGCCTATCAAGAGACCCAGTACTTC
.,TRBJ2-3,TRBV4-1,TRBD2,CASSQARGVGADTQYF,TGCGCCAGCAGCCAAGCGCGGGGGGTTGGGGCAGATACGCAGTATTTT
.,TRBJ1-2,TRBV25-1,.,CASTLGQKTNYGYTF,TGTGCCAGCACCCTGGGACAAAAAACTAACTATGGCTACACCTTC
.,TRBJ1-2,TRBV7-2,TRBD1,CASEAGGNYGYTF,TGTGCCAGCGAGGCAGGGGGTAACTATGGCTACACCTTC
.,TRBJ1-1,TRBV7-9,.,CASSLENTPGYTEAFF,TGTGCCAGCAGCTTAGAAAATACGCCGGGGTACACTGAAGCTTTCTTT
.,TRBJ1-4,TRBV28,.,CAAREGNNEKLFF,TGTGCCGCCAGGGAGGGTAATAATGAAAAACTGTTTTTT
.,TRBJ2-5,TRBV27,.,CASSLGGTQYF,TGTGCCAGCAGTCTCGGGGGTACCCAGTACTTC
many,TRBJ2-1,TRBV12-3/TRBV12-4,TRBD1,CASSPGQGYNEQFF,TGTGCCAGCAGCCCGGGACAGGGCTACAATGAGCAGTTCTTC
many,TRBJ2-7,TRBV7-2,TRBD2,CASSLVPPSGRDYEQYF,TGTGCCAGCAGCTTAGTCCCCCCTAGCGGGAGGGATTACGAGCAGTACTTC
.,TRBJ1-1,TRBV12-3/TRBV12-4,.,CASSLALTGTEAFF,TGTGCCAGCAGTTTAGCCTTGACGGGCACTGAAGCTTTCTTT
.,TRBJ2-7,TRBV7-2,.,CASSLALDPIARPYEQYF,TGTGCCAGCAGCTTAGCCCTCGACCCCATTGCCCGTCCCTACGAGCAGTACTTC
.,TRBJ1-1,TRBV18,.,CASSPGQQAFF,TGTGCCAGCTCACCGGGGCAGCAAGCTTTCTTT
few,TRBJ2-1,TRBV7-8,.,CASSSRVDEQFF,TGTGCCAGCAGCTCCCGTGTCGATGAGCAGTTCTTC
.,TRBJ2-7,TRBV19,.,CASSIGADAYEQYF,TGTGCCAGTAGTATAGGAGCCGATGCCTACGAGCAGTACTTC
many,TRBJ1-1,TRBV7-9,TRBD1,CASSSTGGEEAFF,TGTGCCAGCAGCTCTACAGGGGGCGAGGAAGCTTTCTTT
.,TRBJ2-7,TRBV7-9,TRBD2,CASSNSGGGAKEQYF,TGTGCCAGCAGCAACTCAGGCGGGGGGGCGAAAGAGCAGTACTTC
.,TRBJ1-5,TRBV6-1,TRBD1,CASSEGDRGYQPQHF,TGTGCCAGCAGTGAAGGGGACAGGGGATATCAGCCCCAGCATTTT